This T cell receptor beta chain was captured in a study of blood T cell repertoires in COVID-19. The overall study: COVID-19 samples collected from the United States, Italy and Spain covered acute and convalescent phases.

Recovered Cohort 3 donors showed two negative PCRs, clearance, or symptom resolution. The repertoire was sequenced with immunoSEQ multiplex PCR; TCRdb's copy has only in-frame clones and lacks some. The table includes approximately 440,000 clones, about 90% detected once. The ends lost 2 bases at V and 7 bases at J; junction bases unmatched: 5. The CDR3 consists of 14 residues. The germline gives CDR1 MDHEN, CDR2 SYDVKM. This clone was seen a single time. The V call is TRBV28, the J call TRBJ2-3; 8 nucleotides align to TRBD2. Material: PBMCs or T cells enriched from blood (not recorded which). The receptor was isolated from a man in his late teens or twenties who had recovered from COVID-19. The CDR3 DNA reads TGTGCCAGCAGTTTAGCAGGACTAGCAAATACGCAGTATTTT. Its protein is CASSLAGLANTQYF. Variable domain in full (rest from reference TRBV28 and TRBJ2-3): DVKVTQSSRYLVKRTGEKVFLECVQDMDHENMFWYRQDPGLGLRLIYFSYDVKMKEKGDIPEGYSVSREKKERFSLILESASTNQTSMYLCASSLAGLANTQYFGPGTRLTVL.